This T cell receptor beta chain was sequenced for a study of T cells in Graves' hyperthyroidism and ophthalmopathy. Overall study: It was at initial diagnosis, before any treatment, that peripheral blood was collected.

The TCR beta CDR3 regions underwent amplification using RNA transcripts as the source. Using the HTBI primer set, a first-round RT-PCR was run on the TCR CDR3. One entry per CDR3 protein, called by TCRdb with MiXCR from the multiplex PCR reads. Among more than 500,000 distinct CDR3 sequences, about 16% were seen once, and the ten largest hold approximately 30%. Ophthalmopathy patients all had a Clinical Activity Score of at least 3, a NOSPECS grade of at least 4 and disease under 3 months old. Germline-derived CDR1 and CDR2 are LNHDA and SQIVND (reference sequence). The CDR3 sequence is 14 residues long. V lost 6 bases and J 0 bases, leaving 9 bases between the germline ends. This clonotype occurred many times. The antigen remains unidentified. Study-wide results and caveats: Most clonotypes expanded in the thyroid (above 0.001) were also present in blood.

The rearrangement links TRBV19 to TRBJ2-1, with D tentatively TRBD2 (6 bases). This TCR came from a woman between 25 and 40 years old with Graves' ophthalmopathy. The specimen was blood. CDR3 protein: CASRSGSSYNEQFF. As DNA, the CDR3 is TGTGCCAGTAGGTCCGGGAGCTCCTACAATGAGCAGTTCTTC.